This T cell receptor (beta chain) was recovered during a study of T cells in Graves' hyperthyroidism and ophthalmopathy (dated by TCRdb to about 2019). Looking at the study overall: Peripheral blood was sampled at the time of initial diagnosis, prior to any treatment. After sampling, hyperthyroidism patients received methimazole starting at 30 mg daily, and ophthalmopathy patients received high-dose intravenous methylprednisolone. A discovery cohort of roughly 100 patients, roughly 40 with Graves' ophthalmopathy and 55 to 60 with stable Graves' hyperthyroidism, was used to find distinguishing TCR V-J signatures. TCR Vbeta CDR3 sequencing of 120 to 150 peripheral blood samples (around 45 ophthalmopathy, some 75 hyperthyroidism and about 17 progressor patients) is reported in the paper. An independent validation cohort of fewer than 20 hyperthyroidism patients and about 16 patients who later progressed to ophthalmopathy tested prospective prediction of ophthalmopathy. The approximately 95 discovery patients were divided at random into training and test sets in a 7:3 ratio. The study also compared thyroid tissue and blood T-cell repertoires from more than five Graves' hyperthyroidism patients.

The TCR beta CDR3 regions were amplified from the RNA transcripts. The first round of RT-PCR for the TCR CDR3 was performed with the HTBI primer set and the Qiagen OneStep RT-PCR kit. Libraries were constructed in a second round of multiplex PCR, after which size selection and purification were performed. Sequencing of the libraries was done on an Illumina HiSeq2000 using paired-end 100 bp reads. The authors processed their data as follows. SOAPnuke was used to process the raw data, with reads discarded if the reads contained adapters or uncalled bases, had a mean Phred below 15, or lacked an exact constant-primer or identifier match. COPE v1.2.5 was used to merge the high-quality paired reads, and each unique nucleotide sequence was defined as a clonotype. MiTCR v1.1 was used to align the clonotypes against IMGT TRBV, TRBD and TRBJ reference segments. Only V-J combinations with frequency above 0.0001, covering about 99% of repertoires, were analysed. The TCS score was defined as the ratio of F50 (clonal expansion) to E x V (chaos), calculated using BLOSUM62-based TCRdist between CDR3 peptides within each V-J. Welch's t-statistics and random forest reduced approximately 520 V-J features to 10 to 15, which were used in a naive Bayes classifier (R e1071). TCRdb trimmed the raw reads at Q25, called clones with MiXCR and kept productive beta chains. Rows matching on CDR3 protein sequence are summarized as one entry with the most common DNA and genes. TCRdb, rather than the study authors, made the V and J calls. Across this sample there are 350,000 to 500,000 distinct CDR3 sequences, with approximately 13% seen only once. The top ten clones comprise about 4.9% of the sample.

Points the paper makes about the study in general: Most expanded thyroid clonotypes (frequency above 0.001) were also detected in blood, suggesting blood repertoires may reflect thyroid immune responses. Ophthalmopathy was separated from stable hyperthyroidism by a 13 V-J signature model, with 85% to 90% sensitivity and 81% to 82% specificity obtained in cross-validation and 80%/75% obtained in testing. In validation, progression to ophthalmopathy was predicted by the model with 70% to 71% sensitivity and nearly 75% specificity, a median of around 5.9 months before onset. No statistical method was used to set the sample size in advance, and investigators knew the group allocation.

This clonotype was seen repeatedly, ten times or more. The clone's antigen remains unknown. Nothing much larger sits one base from this clone, and base qualities are not available. Stable Graves' hyperthyroidism was defined as the absence of progression to ophthalmopathy over 18 months of follow-up. The hyperthyroidism patients were between 18 and 65 years old and newly diagnosed, with a disease duration of less than 2 months. Exclusion was applied to patients with uncontrolled infections, other autoimmune diseases, pregnancy or lactation. Diagnoses relied on clinical symptoms, serum thyroxine and TRAb, thyroid ultrasound and orbital computed tomography. Ficoll-Paque density gradient centrifugation was used to isolate PBMCs from 10 ml of fresh peripheral blood. Total RNA was extracted with Trizol reagent, and quality was checked on an Agilent 2100 Bioanalyzer. At the junction V is shortened by 5 bases and J by 1 base, with 8 bases in between. CDR1 and CDR2, looked up from the germline V gene, are SGHDN and FVKESK. CDR3 length: 13 amino acids, cysteine to phenylalanine. The DNA shown is the 39-base CDR3, in frame from base 1.

Material for sequencing was blood. The clonotype originates from a woman aged 18-30 years with Graves' hyperthyroidism. The chain links TRBV14 with TRBJ1-1, with the D segment identity uncertain. The CDR3 protein is CASSFNPNTEAFF. The nucleotides are TGTGCCAGCAGCTTTAATCCGAACACTGAAGCTTTCTTT.